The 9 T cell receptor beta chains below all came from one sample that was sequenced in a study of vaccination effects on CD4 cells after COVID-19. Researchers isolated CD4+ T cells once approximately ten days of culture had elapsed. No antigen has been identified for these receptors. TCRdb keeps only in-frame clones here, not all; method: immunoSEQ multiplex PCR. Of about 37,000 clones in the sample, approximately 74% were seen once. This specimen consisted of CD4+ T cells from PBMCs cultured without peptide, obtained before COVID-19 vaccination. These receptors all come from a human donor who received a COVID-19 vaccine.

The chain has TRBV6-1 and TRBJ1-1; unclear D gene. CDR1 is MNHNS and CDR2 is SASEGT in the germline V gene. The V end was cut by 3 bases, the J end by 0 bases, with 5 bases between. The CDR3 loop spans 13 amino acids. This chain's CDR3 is CASSDSLNTEAFF. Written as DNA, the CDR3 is TGTGCCAGCAGTGACAGTCTGAACACTGAAGCTTTCTTT.

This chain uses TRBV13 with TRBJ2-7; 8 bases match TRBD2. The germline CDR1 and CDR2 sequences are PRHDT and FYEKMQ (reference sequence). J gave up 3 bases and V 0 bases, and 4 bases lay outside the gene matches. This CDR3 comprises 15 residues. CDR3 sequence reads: CASSLGVSGDYEQYF. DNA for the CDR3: TGTGCCAGCAGCTTAGGGGTTAGCGGGGACTACGAGCAGTACTTC.

CDR3 in amino acids: CASSSGRGAFTGELFF. CDR3 DNA: TGTGCCAGCAGTTCAGGGAGGGGGGCCTTCACCGGGGAGCTGTTTTTT. The chain has TRBV27 and TRBJ2-2, with D possibly being TRBD2 (7 bases). V was cut by 4 bases and J by 4 bases, with 16 bases left in between. This CDR3 is built from 16 residues. CDR1 is MNHEY, CDR2 SMNVEV, per germline (reference sequence).

CDR3 residues: CASSQERGSYTF. For the CDR3, the DNA is TGTGCCAGCAGCCAAGAGAGGGGATCATACACCTTC. V and J are TRBV3-1 (or the pseudogene TRBV3-2) and TRBJ1-2, with TRBD1 as a possible D gene (5 bases). V was shortened by 0 bases and J by 11 bases, with 10 bases between the two germline ends. Looked up from germline, CDR1 is LGHDT and CDR2 is YNNKEL (reference sequence). The CDR3 has 12 residues.

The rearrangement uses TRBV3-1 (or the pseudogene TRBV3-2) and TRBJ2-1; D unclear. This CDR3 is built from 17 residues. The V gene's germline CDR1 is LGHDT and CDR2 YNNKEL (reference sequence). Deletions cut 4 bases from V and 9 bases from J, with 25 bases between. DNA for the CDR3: TGTGCCAGCAGCCCTTTCAGCATCAACGGGCACGGTGGTGAGCAGTTCTTC. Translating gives CASSPFSINGHGGEQFF.

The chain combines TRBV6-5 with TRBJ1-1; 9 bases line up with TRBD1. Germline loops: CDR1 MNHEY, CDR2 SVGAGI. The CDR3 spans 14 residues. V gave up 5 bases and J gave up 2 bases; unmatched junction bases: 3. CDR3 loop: CASSRDRANTEAFF. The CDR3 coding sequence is TGTGCCAGCAGTCGGGACAGGGCAAACACTGAAGCTTTCTTT.

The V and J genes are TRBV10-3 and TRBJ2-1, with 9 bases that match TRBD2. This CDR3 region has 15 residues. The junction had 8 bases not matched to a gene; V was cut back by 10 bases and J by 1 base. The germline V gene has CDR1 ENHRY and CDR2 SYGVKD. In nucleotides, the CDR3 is TGTGCCACGGCGGCGGGAGGGCCGTCCTACAATGAGCAGTTCTTC. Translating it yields CATAAGGPSYNEQFF.

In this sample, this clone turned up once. In DNA form, the CDR3 reads TGCGCCAGCAGCTTTCGGGGCGGGGGTACTGAAGCTTTCTTT. Translation: CASSFRGGGTEAFF. The chain joins TRBV5-1 to TRBJ1-1; possibly TRBD1 for D (5 bases). V shed 2 bases and J shed 5 bases, with 13 bases lying between them. Per germline, CDR1 SGHRS and CDR2 YFSETQ. The CDR3 consists of 14 residues.

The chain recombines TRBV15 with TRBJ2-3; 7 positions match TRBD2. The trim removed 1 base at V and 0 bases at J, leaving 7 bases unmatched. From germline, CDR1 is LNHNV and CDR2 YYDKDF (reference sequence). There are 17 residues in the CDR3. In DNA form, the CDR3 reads TGTGCCACCAGCAGAGCCTCTAGCGGATCCAGCACAGATACGCAGTATTTT. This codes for CATSRASSGSSTDTQYF.